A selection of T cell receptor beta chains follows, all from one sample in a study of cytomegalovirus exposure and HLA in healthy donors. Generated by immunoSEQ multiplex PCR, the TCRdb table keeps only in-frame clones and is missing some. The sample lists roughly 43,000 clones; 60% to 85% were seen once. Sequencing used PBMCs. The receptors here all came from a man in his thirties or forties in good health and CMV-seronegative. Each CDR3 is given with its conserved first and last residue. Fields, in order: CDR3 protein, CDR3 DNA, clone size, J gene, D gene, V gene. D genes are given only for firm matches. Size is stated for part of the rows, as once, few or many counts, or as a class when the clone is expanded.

CASMTGGTEAFF TGTGCCAGTATGACGGGGGGCACTGAAGCTTTCTTT NA TRBJ1-1 NA TRBV19
CASTLLTANYGYTF TGTGCCAGCACCTTGCTGACAGCGAACTATGGCTACACCTTC NA TRBJ1-2 NA TRBV7-9
CAWSSTGVDSGANVLTF TGTGCCTGGAGCTCGACAGGGGTGGACTCTGGGGCCAACGTCCTGACTTTC once TRBJ2-6 TRBD1 TRBV30
CASSLTSGRYNEQFF TGTGCCAGCAGCCTAACTAGCGGGCGGTACAATGAGCAGTTCTTC NA TRBJ2-1 TRBD2 TRBV5-4
CASAGTGPINEQFF TGTGCCAGCGCCGGGACAGGGCCTATAAATGAGCAGTTCTTC NA TRBJ2-1 TRBD1 TRBV25-1
CASSELGLAGGTNTGELFF TGTGCCAGCAGTGAATTGGGACTAGCGGGAGGAACGAACACCGGGGAGCTGTTTTTT NA TRBJ2-2 TRBD2 TRBV2
CASGRTGTGANVLTF TGTGCCAGCGGGAGGACAGGGACCGGGGCCAACGTCCTGACTTTC NA TRBJ2-6 TRBD1 TRBV6-4
CASSARLAGEYNEQFF TGTGCCAGCTCAGCCCGACTAGCGGGAGAATACAATGAGCAGTTCTTC NA TRBJ2-1 TRBD2 TRBV18
CASSIWVTGGFNEQYF TGTGCCAGTAGTATTTGGGTCACAGGGGGCTTCAACGAGCAGTACTTC NA TRBJ2-7 TRBD1 TRBV19
CAWSGQGETSGRSSYNEQFF TGTGCCTGGAGTGGACAGGGGGAGACTAGCGGGAGGAGCTCCTACAATGAGCAGTTCTTC NA TRBJ2-1 TRBD2 TRBV30
CASSQDRDIGLAGVYEQYF TGCGCCAGCAGCCAAGATCGGGACATCGGACTAGCGGGAGTCTACGAGCAGTACTTC NA TRBJ2-7 TRBD2 TRBV4-3
CASSSQGRANEKLFF TGTGCCAGCAGCTCTCAGGGGCGGGCTAATGAAAAACTGTTTTTT NA TRBJ1-4 NA TRBV13
CATGQGANEQFF TGTGCCACCGGACAGGGGGCAAATGAGCAGTTCTTC NA TRBJ2-1 TRBD1 TRBV10-3
CSGDRGFPYGYTF TGCAGCGGTGACAGGGGGTTCCCCTATGGCTACACCTTC NA TRBJ1-2 TRBD1 TRBV29-1
CASSLDQGYGYTF TGTGCCAGCAGCTTAGACCAGGGTTATGGCTACACCTTC NA TRBJ1-2 NA TRBV7-9
CASSLAADTQYF TGTGCCAGCAGCTTGGCGGCAGATACGCAGTATTTT NA TRBJ2-3 NA TRBV5-4
CASSLADREETQYF TGTGCCAGCAGCCTCGCAGACAGGGAAGAGACCCAGTACTTC NA TRBJ2-5 TRBD1 TRBV5-4
CASSPNRANTGELFF TGTGCCAGCAGCCCTAACAGGGCGAACACCGGGGAGCTGTTTTTT NA TRBJ2-2 NA TRBV28